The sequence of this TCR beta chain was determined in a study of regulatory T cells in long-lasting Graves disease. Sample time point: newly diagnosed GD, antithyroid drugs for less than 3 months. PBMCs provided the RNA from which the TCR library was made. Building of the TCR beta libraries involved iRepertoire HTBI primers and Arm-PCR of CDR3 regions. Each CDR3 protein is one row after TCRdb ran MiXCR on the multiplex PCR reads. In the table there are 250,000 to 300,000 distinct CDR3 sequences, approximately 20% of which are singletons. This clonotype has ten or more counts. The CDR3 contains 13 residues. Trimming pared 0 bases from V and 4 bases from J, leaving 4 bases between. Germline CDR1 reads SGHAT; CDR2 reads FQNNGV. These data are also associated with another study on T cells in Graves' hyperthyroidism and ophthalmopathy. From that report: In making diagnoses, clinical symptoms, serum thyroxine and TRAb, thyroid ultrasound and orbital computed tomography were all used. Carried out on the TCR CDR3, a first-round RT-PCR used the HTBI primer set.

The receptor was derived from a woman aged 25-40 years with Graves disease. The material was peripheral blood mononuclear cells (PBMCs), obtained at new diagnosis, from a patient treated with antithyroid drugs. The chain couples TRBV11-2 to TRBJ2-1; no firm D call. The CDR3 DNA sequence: TGTGCCAGCAGCTTAGACTATTACAATGAGCAGTTCTTC. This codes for CASSLDYYNEQFF.